One and the same sample provided the 18 T cell receptor beta chains below, sequenced in a study of T cells in Graves' hyperthyroidism and ophthalmopathy. RNA transcripts served as the template for amplifying TCR beta CDR3 regions. The HTBI set primed first-round TCR CDR3 RT-PCR. TCRdb reprocessed the multiplex PCR reads with MiXCR, giving one entry per CDR3 protein. The repertoire has 450,000 to 650,000 distinct CDR3 sequences, roughly 15% of them found once; the top ten carry roughly 15%. Sequenced material: blood. The receptors were sampled from a woman between 18 and 30 years old with Graves' ophthalmopathy.

This clonotype came up many times. The J gene is TRBJ1-1, the V gene TRBV5-1; D unclear. Trimming cost V 0 bases and J 0 bases, with 12 bases left between them. Germline V lookup: CDR1 SGHRS, CDR2 YFSETQ. The CDR3 spans 16 residues. The DNA for the CDR3 is TGCGCCAGCAGCTTGGCAGGTCAGACCATGAACACTGAAGCTTTCTTT. Encoded protein: CASSLAGQTMNTEAFF.

The rearrangement links TRBV28 to TRBJ2-3; 11 positions agree with TRBD2. V lost 5 bases and J lost 2; bases outside the gene matches: 9. CDR1 and CDR2 from the germline V gene are MDHEN and SYDVKM. The CDR3 totals 17 residues. This CDR3 is CASSGLAGGRVTDTQYF. For the CDR3, the DNA is TGTGCCAGCAGTGGATTAGCGGGGGGGCGGGTCACAGATACGCAGTATTTT.

This CDR3 is CASISGDSGPTGYTF. The CDR3 nucleotides are TGTGCCAGCATCTCTGGGGATTCCGGGCCAACAGGCTACACCTTC. The chain links TRBV7-9 to TRBJ1-2; no clear D. CDR1 is SEHNR, CDR2 FQNEAQ, per germline (reference sequence). V was trimmed by 7 bases and J by 8 bases, leaving 23 bases between them. The CDR3 runs 15 residues.

Comment on this clonotype: A much bigger clone sits one base away, suggesting this may be a read error. The gene calls are TRBV11-3 and TRBJ2-7, with 9 bases fitting TRBD1. This CDR3 has 14 residues. Germline lookup yields CDR1 SGHNT and CDR2 YENEEA. Trimming took 5 bases from V and 6 from J; bases not matched to a gene: 8. The CDR3 bases are TGTGCCAGCAGCCCTGAGGGACAGGGTGGCGAGCAGTACTTC. This translates into CASSPEGQGGEQYF.

This clonotype appeared a few times. The chain couples TRBV4-2 to TRBJ2-7; 8 positions agree with TRBD2. V was clipped by 6 bases and J by 5 bases; unmatched bases: 15. The CDR3 has 16 residues. Germline V gene lookup returns CDR1 LGHNA and CDR2 YNFKEQ. The CDR3 coding sequence is TGTGCCAGCAGTATCCTAGCGGGCCCGAAAGACAACGAGCAGTACTTC. This codes for CASSILAGPKDNEQYF.

Note on this clonotype: A much larger clone lies a single base off, so this may be a read error. This chain joins TRBV7-8 and TRBJ2-1, with 8 bases identical to TRBD1. The J call could be wrong; TRBJ2-7 is a better fit for the DNA end. Germline-derived CDR1 and CDR2 are SGHVS and FQNEAQ. This CDR3 region has 15 residues. The CDR3 region is CASSLGQASYNEQYF. In DNA form, the CDR3 reads TGTGCCAGCAGCCTGGGACAGGCCTCCTACAATGAGCAGTACTTC.

This clonotype was detected many times. V and J are TRBV28 and TRBJ2-5; a possible D gene is TRBD2 (6 bases). V was shortened by 6 bases and J by 7 bases, with 15 bases between the two germline ends. The CDR3 consists of 13 residues. CDR1 and CDR2 (germline): MDHEN, SYDVKM. The CDR3 protein is CASRQTRGGTQYF. CDR3 nucleotide sequence: TGTGCCAGCAGACAAACACGGGGAGGGACCCAGTACTTC. The full variable domain, with the rest looked up from reference TRBV28 and TRBJ2-5, is DVKVTQSSRYLVKRTGEKVFLECVQDMDHENMFWYRQDPGLGLRLIYFSYDVKMKEKGDIPEGYSVSREKKERFSLILESASTNQTSMYLCASRQTRGGTQYFGPGTRLLVL.

At least ten counts were recorded for this clonotype. The V gene is TRBV20-1, the J gene TRBJ1-5; TRBD1 matches at 7 bases. Looked up from germline, CDR1 is DFQATT and CDR2 is SNEGSKA (reference sequence). The J segment lost 4 bases and the V segment lost 5 bases, leaving 8 bases of the junction unmatched. The CDR3 contains 14 residues. The CDR3: CSASTGQRNQPQHF. The CDR3 coding sequence is TGCAGTGCTTCCACGGGACAGCGAAATCAGCCCCAGCATTTT.

This clonotype was seen many times. The CDR3 protein is CASSETGRFGYTF. The CDR3, as DNA: TGTGCCAGCAGTGAAACAGGGAGGTTCGGCTACACCTTC. The genes are TRBV2 and TRBJ1-2; a weak D match, TRBD1 (6 bases). Looked up from germline, CDR1 is SNHLY and CDR2 is FYNNEI. The V end lost 2 bases, the J end lost 8 bases, and 12 bases lay between the germline ends. The CDR3 loop spans 13 amino acids. Based on the CDR3 plus reference TRBV2 and TRBJ1-2, the full variable domain is EPEVTQTPSHQVTQMGQEVILRCVPISNHLYFYWYRQILGQKVEFLVSFYNNEISEKSEIFDDQFSVERPDGSNFTLKIRSTKLEDSAMYFCASSETGRFGYTFGSGTRLTVV.

This clonotype was seen ten or more times. V usage is TRBV28 and J usage is TRBJ1-1, with D tentatively TRBD1 (5 bases). CDR1 is MDHEN, CDR2 SYDVKM, per germline. Trimming shortened V by 7 bases and J by 1 base, and 13 bases separated the two germline ends. This CDR3 comprises 14 residues. CDR3 sequence: CASTFLGANTEAFF. The CDR3 DNA reads as TGTGCCAGCACTTTCCTAGGGGCGAACACTGAAGCTTTCTTT.

CDR3 protein: CASSYSGFGYQETQYF. CDR3 DNA: TGTGCCAGCAGTTACTCGGGTTTCGGATACCAAGAGACCCAGTACTTC. This sequence joins TRBV6-5 and TRBJ2-5, with D unclear. The CDR3 is 16 amino acids. The germline V gene encodes CDR1 MNHEY and CDR2 SVGAGI. Trimming shortened V by 0 bases and J by 0 bases, and 11 bases separated the two germline ends.

In this sample, this clonotype turned up many times. This chain links TRBV7-9 with TRBJ2-2; TRBD1 or TRBD2 may be the D gene (5 bases each). Per germline, CDR1 SEHNR and CDR2 FQNEAQ (reference sequence). Trimming stripped 5 bases from V and 2 bases from J, with 18 bases between. The CDR3 loop spans 17 amino acids. Here the CDR3 DNA reads TGTGCCAGCAGCCTGCTTAGGGACGAGGGCAACACCGGGGAGCTGTTTTTT. Translating it yields CASSLLRDEGNTGELFF.

Many counts were recorded for this clonotype. The gene calls are TRBV28 and TRBJ2-1; 7 nucleotides match TRBD2. Germline CDR1 MDHEN, CDR2 SYDVKM. Losses at the gene ends were 5 bases for V and 2 bases for J; bases not matched to a gene: 18. This CDR3 is built from 19 residues. The CDR3 protein is CASSPWGAGSSHAYNEQFF. The CDR3 coding sequence is TGTGCCAGCAGTCCCTGGGGAGCGGGGAGCTCCCATGCCTACAATGAGCAGTTCTTC.

This clonotype was picked up many times. The chain employs TRBV3-1 and TRBJ2-7; possible D gene TRBD1, 5 bases. The CDR3 has 14 amino acids. Deletions cut 4 bases from V and 5 bases from J, with 15 bases between. CDR1 is LGHDT and CDR2 is YNNKEL in the germline V gene (reference sequence). The CDR3 coding sequence is TGTGCCAGCAGCCCCGGGTGGGGCGGCGACGAGCAGTACTTC. Protein product: CASSPGWGGDEQYF.

In its sample, this clonotype was seen a few times. This rearrangement joins TRBV7-8 to TRBJ1-1, with TRBD1 matching over 7 bases. V dropped 4 bases and J dropped 0; count of bases not matched to a gene: 8. The CDR3 is 16 amino acids. CDR1 is SGHVS and CDR2 is FQNEAQ in the germline V gene. CDR3 in DNA: TGTGCCAGCAGCTGGGACAGTAAGGGGTTGAACACTGAAGCTTTCTTT. Translated: CASSWDSKGLNTEAFF. Complete variable domain (other parts from reference TRBV7-8 and TRBJ1-1): GAGVSQSPRYKVAKRGQDVALRCDPISGHVSLFWYQQALGQGPEFLTYFQNEAQLDKSGLPSDRFFAERPEGSVSTLKIQRTQQEDSAVYLCASSWDSKGLNTEAFFGQGTRLTVV.

The CDR3: CASSPGERLNQPQHF. The DNA for the CDR3 is TGTGCCAGCTCACCGGGGGAGCGGCTCAATCAGCCCCAGCATTTT. This chain connects TRBV18 to TRBJ1-5, with TRBD1 as a possible D gene (5 bases). The CDR3 sequence is 15 residues long. Germline CDR1 reads KGHSH; CDR2 reads LQKENI. V dropped 3 bases and J dropped 3 bases, with 12 bases sitting between them.

The V gene is TRBV7-8, the J gene TRBJ1-2; D gene ambiguous. With 8 bases removed from V and 0 bases from J, the gap between germline ends came to 13 bases. This CDR3 has 14 residues. CDR1 is SGHVS, CDR2 FQNEAQ, per germline. The CDR3 is CASGDPGANYGYTF. CDR3 DNA: TGTGCCAGCGGGGATCCCGGAGCTAACTATGGCTACACCTTC.

This clonotype has ten or more counts. The V gene is TRBV7-9, the J gene TRBJ2-7; D may be TRBD2 (5 bases). The CDR3 consists of 13 residues. V lost 0 bases to trimming and J lost 7 bases, with 10 bases between them. Germline assignment: CDR1 SEHNR and CDR2 FQNEAQ (reference sequence). This CDR3 is CASSLARGDEQYF. The CDR3 DNA follows: TGTGCCAGCAGCTTAGCTCGGGGTGATGAGCAGTACTTC.